This TCR beta chain was recovered during a study of a mutant IDH1 vaccine in newly diagnosed glioma. Study context: The treated group averaged approximately 42 years old and was about 60% male, 37.5% female. Radiotherapy, temozolomide, or both had been given previously, and both were given to most. Whole-study results and caveats: Among all patients, vaccine-induced immune responses occurred in over 80%. It seemed that pseudoprogression was not linked to changes in the top peripheral T cell clonotypes.

This CDR3 has 15 amino acids. V shed 4 bases and J 5 bases; nucleotides not matched to a gene: 8. The germline V gene has CDR1 SGHVS and CDR2 FNYEAQ. Time point meaning: baseline, week 1 (first vaccination visit). As for treatment: pre-vaccination baseline after standard-of-care therapy. The count of this clone is one. Its antigen is not known. Assay used: immunoSEQ multiplex PCR; TCRdb lists only in-frame clones, some missing. The sample yields tens of thousands of clones, more than 60% seen once. V and J are TRBV7-6 and TRBJ1-1; 9 bases are a match to TRBD1. Here the sequenced sample was PBMCs, taken from a glioma patient treated with radiotherapy, temozolomide or both. This receptor was taken from a middle-aged woman with glioma. The CDR3 reads CASSSFGQGRTEAFF. The DNA for the CDR3 is TGTGCCAGCAGCTCCTTCGGACAGGGGAGGACTGAAGCTTTCTTT.